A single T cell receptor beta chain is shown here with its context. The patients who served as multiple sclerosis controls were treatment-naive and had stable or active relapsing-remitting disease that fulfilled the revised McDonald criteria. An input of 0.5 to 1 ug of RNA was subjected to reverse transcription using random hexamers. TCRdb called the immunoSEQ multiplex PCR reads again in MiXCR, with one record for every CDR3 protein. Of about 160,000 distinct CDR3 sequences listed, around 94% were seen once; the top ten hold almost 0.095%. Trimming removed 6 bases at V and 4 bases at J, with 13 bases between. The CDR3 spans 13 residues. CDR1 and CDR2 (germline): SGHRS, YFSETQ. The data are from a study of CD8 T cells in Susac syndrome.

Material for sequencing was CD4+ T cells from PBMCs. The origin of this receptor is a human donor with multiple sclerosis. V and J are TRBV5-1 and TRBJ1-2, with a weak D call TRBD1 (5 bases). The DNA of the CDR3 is TGCGCCAGCACGATTGGGACGGCCTATGGCTACACCTTC. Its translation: CASTIGTAYGYTF.